These 29 T cell receptor beta chains originate from one sample sequenced in a study of cytomegalovirus exposure and HLA in healthy donors. Researchers ran the PCR with 60 Vbeta and 13 Jbeta primers. Sequenced by immunoSEQ multiplex PCR; TCRdb stores in-frame clones only, minus some. This sample's table reports around 140,000 clones. Material for sequencing was PBMCs. All receptors derive from a woman aged 45-65 years in good health and CMV-seronegative.

The chain links TRBV27 to TRBJ2-7, with 8 bases aligning to TRBD2. Germline V lookup: CDR1 MNHEY, CDR2 SMNVEV (reference sequence). V shed 2 bases and J 2 bases; nucleotides not matched to a gene: 5. The length of the CDR3 is 15 residues. As DNA, the CDR3 is TGTGCCAGCAGTTTAATTACTAGCGGCACCTACGAGCAGTACTTC. It codes for CASSLITSGTYEQYF.

The gene calls are TRBV5-4 and TRBJ2-1; D possibly corresponds to TRBD2 (6 bases). Germline CDR1 is SGHNT and CDR2 is YYREEE (reference sequence). V was trimmed by 4 bases and J by 8 bases, leaving 16 bases between them. The CDR3 sequence is 14 residues long. The CDR3: CASSATSSSDEQFF. CDR3 in DNA: TGTGCCAGCAGCGCGACTAGTTCGAGCGATGAGCAGTTCTTC.

The chain is built from TRBV13 and TRBJ2-7; 8 nucleotides align to TRBD1. This CDR3 contains 20 residues. With V trimmed by 5 bases and J by 0 bases, 21 bases remained unmatched. Germline CDR1 reads PRHDT; CDR2 reads FYEKMQ (reference sequence). CDR3 region: CASSPMVWDRPTDISYEQYF. For the CDR3, the DNA is TGTGCCAGCAGCCCAATGGTCTGGGACAGGCCCACTGATATCTCCTACGAGCAGTACTTC.

The CDR3 region is CASSILDSSGNTIYF. The CDR3 DNA is TGTGCCAGTAGTATACTCGACAGCTCTGGAAACACCATATATTTT. This chain connects TRBV19 to TRBJ1-3; possibly TRBD1 for D (5 bases). CDR3 length equals 15 residues. The V end was cut by 2 bases, the J end by 0 bases, with 8 bases between. CDR1 is LNHDA and CDR2 is SQIVND in the germline V gene (reference sequence).

The chain uses TRBV28 and TRBJ1-2; 8 positions agree with TRBD1. CDR1 and CDR2 (germline): MDHEN, SYDVKM. This CDR3 is built from 16 residues. V lost 1 base and J lost 2; bases outside the gene matches: 6. The CDR3 region is CASSLFSGGRNYGYTF. DNA for the CDR3: TGTGCCAGCAGTTTATTCTCAGGGGGCAGAAACTATGGCTACACCTTC.

The gene calls are TRBV6-4 and TRBJ2-2; D gene ambiguous. V was clipped by 5 bases and J by 3 bases, with 10 bases between them. The CDR3 length is 14 residues. Germline CDR1 and CDR2: MRHNA and SNTAGT. This CDR3 is CASSWASHTGELFF. The CDR3 DNA follows: TGTGCCAGCAGTTGGGCTTCCCACACCGGGGAGCTGTTTTTT.

The chain is built from TRBV7-9 and TRBJ2-7; possible D gene TRBD2, 7 bases. V lost 4 bases, J lost 0 bases, and 10 bases lay in between. This CDR3 is 14 amino acids long. CDR1 is SEHNR, CDR2 FQNEAQ, per germline (reference sequence). The chain's CDR3 is CASSWGGDSYEQYF. CDR3 coding DNA: TGTGCCAGCAGCTGGGGGGGCGACTCCTACGAGCAGTACTTC.

V gene TRBV2 combines with J gene TRBJ2-6; the match to TRBD1 covers 8 bases. V was pared by 6 bases and J by 0 bases, with 7 bases of the junction left unmatched. CDR1 SNHLY and CDR2 FYNNEI come from the germline V gene. This CDR3 has 17 amino acids. The CDR3 reads CASRRTGSSSGANVLTF. The CDR3 DNA sequence: TGTGCCAGCAGGCGGACAGGGAGTAGCTCTGGGGCCAACGTCCTGACTTTC.

The V call is TRBV5-1, the J call TRBJ1-1, with 9 bases identical to TRBD1. The CDR3 sequence is 16 residues long. V lost 0 bases to trimming and J lost 7 bases; unmatched junction nucleotides: 10. Germline V lookup: CDR1 SGHRS, CDR2 YFSETQ. CDR3 DNA sequence: TGCGCCAGCAGCTTGGTTGGGACAGGGCCGGAGGGTGAAGCTTTCTTT. It yields the protein CASSLVGTGPEGEAFF.

The rearrangement links TRBV7-9 to TRBJ2-3; perhaps TRBD2 as D (5 bases). The V end was cut by 3 bases, the J end by 0 bases, with 7 bases between. This CDR3 is 14 amino acids long. From germline, CDR1 is SEHNR and CDR2 FQNEAQ (reference sequence). The CDR3 loop is CASSFSVSTDTQYF. In nucleotides, the CDR3 is TGTGCCAGCAGCTTTAGCGTAAGCACAGATACGCAGTATTTT.

The V call is TRBV28, the J call TRBJ1-2; 12 bases are a match to TRBD1. V dropped 5 bases and J dropped 4; count of bases not matched to a gene: 8. The CDR3 consists of 16 residues. Per the germline V gene, CDR1 is MDHEN and CDR2 is SYDVKM. DNA of the CDR3: TGTGCCAGCAGTAGCGGGACAGGGGGCAAGGGCTATGGCTACACCTTC. Protein product: CASSSGTGGKGYGYTF.

V gene TRBV9 combines with J gene TRBJ2-7; D may be TRBD1 (6 bases). The V and J ends lost 4 bases and 12 bases respectively, with 14 bases between them. Germline V gives CDR1 SGDLS, CDR2 YYNGEE. The CDR3 is 11 residues long. CDR3 nucleotide sequence: TGTGCCAGCAGCCCGGACAGTAAATTGTACTTC. Translation: CASSPDSKLYF.

The V gene is TRBV11-2, the J gene TRBJ1-2, with 12 positions matching TRBD1. The germline CDR1 and CDR2 sequences are SGHAT and FQNNGV. The CDR3 extends over 15 amino acids. The junction had 6 bases not matched to a gene; V was cut back by 2 bases and J by 8 bases. The CDR3 coding sequence is TGTGCCAGCAGCTTAAACCCAGGGACAGGGGGCGGCTACACCTTC. Its translation is CASSLNPGTGGGYTF.

The chain links TRBV28 to TRBJ1-5, with a tentative D call TRBD1 (5 bases). CDR1 and CDR2 (germline): MDHEN, SYDVKM. Trimming took 7 bases from V and 0 from J, leaving 16 bases between them. CDR3 size: 16 residues. CDR3 nucleotide sequence: TGTGCCAGCATTTACGACAGACGATATAGCAATCAGCCCCAGCATTTT. Amino acids: CASIYDRRYSNQPQHF.

The chain links TRBV4-1 to TRBJ1-5; D is perhaps TRBD1 (5 bases). Germline V lookup: CDR1 MGHRA, CDR2 YSYEKL. The CDR3 runs to 16 residues. V lost 3 bases, J lost 4 bases, and 16 bases lay in between. This CDR3 reads CASSQERQRHNQPQHF. CDR3 sequence (DNA): TGCGCCAGCAGCCAGGAGAGACAGCGACATAATCAGCCCCAGCATTTT.

The genes are TRBV28 and TRBJ2-7, with TRBD1 as a possible D gene (6 bases). Germline loops: CDR1 MDHEN, CDR2 SYDVKM. V gave up 4 bases and J gave up 3 bases, with 10 bases separating them. The CDR3 has 13 residues. CDR3 in DNA: TGTGCCAGCAGTTGGGGACACCTCTACGAGCAGTACTTC. This codes for CASSWGHLYEQYF. Together with reference TRBV28 and TRBJ2-7, the CDR3 gives the full variable domain: DVKVTQSSRYLVKRTGEKVFLECVQDMDHENMFWYRQDPGLGLRLIYFSYDVKMKEKGDIPEGYSVSREKKERFSLILESASTNQTSMYLCASSWGHLYEQYFGPGTRLTVT.

The gene calls are TRBV14 and TRBJ1-1; 8 bases align to TRBD1. This CDR3 region has 14 residues. With V trimmed by 1 base and J by 4 bases, 2 bases remained unmatched. Germline CDR1 SGHDN, CDR2 FVKESK. Here the CDR3 DNA reads TGTGCCAGCAGCCAAGTAACAGGGGGCACTGAAGCTTTCTTT. Its protein product is CASSQVTGGTEAFF.

The V gene is TRBV5-6, the J gene TRBJ2-7, with TRBD1 matching 7 bases. V dropped 0 bases and J dropped 4; count of bases not matched to a gene: 4. The germline gives CDR1 SGHDT, CDR2 YYEEEE. The CDR3 covers 14 residues. CDR3 amino acids: CASSLGQGAYEQYF. The DNA of the CDR3 is TGTGCCAGCAGCTTGGGACAGGGAGCTTACGAGCAGTACTTC.

The chain joins TRBV10-3 to TRBJ2-5; perhaps TRBD2 as D (5 bases). The CDR3 extends over 15 amino acids. Looked up from germline, CDR1 is ENHRY and CDR2 is SYGVKD. Trimming pared 2 bases from V and 7 bases from J, leaving 17 bases between. CDR3 protein: CAISEHGSGVGTQYF. CDR3 coding DNA: TGTGCCATCAGTGAGCACGGGTCCGGGGTGGGGACCCAGTACTTC.

The chain uses TRBV14 and TRBJ1-1; possibly TRBD1 for D (6 bases). The CDR3 runs 17 residues. The V gene lost 1 base and the J gene lost 4 bases, with 19 bases spanning the gap. Germline V lookup: CDR1 SGHDN, CDR2 FVKESK. This chain's CDR3 is CASSQGRPQGLVTEAFF. The CDR3 bases are TGTGCCAGCAGCCAAGGACGCCCGCAGGGGCTAGTCACTGAAGCTTTCTTT.

V and J are TRBV7-9 and TRBJ2-5; weak D call: TRBD1 (5 bases). The V gene lost 1 base and the J gene lost 13 bases, with 19 bases spanning the gap. The CDR3 is made up of 14 amino acids. Germline CDR1 SEHNR, CDR2 FQNEAQ (reference sequence). The CDR3 nucleotides read TGTGCCAGCAGCTTAGAGGGCAGGGCGAGCCCCCCGTACTTC. Encoded protein: CASSLEGRASPPYF.

V gene TRBV5-5 combines with J gene TRBJ2-5, with D maybe TRBD2 (6 bases). This CDR3 is 13 amino acids long. V was pared by 0 bases and J by 3 bases, with 6 bases between. Germline-derived CDR1 and CDR2 are SGHKS and YYEKEE (reference sequence). The CDR3 loop is CASSLGGEETQYF. The DNA of the CDR3 is TGTGCCAGCAGCTTGGGGGGGGAAGAGACCCAGTACTTC. The variable domain in full, completed from reference TRBV5-5 and TRBJ2-5, reads DAGVTQSPTHLIKTRGQQVTLRCSPISGHKSVSWYQQVLGQGPQFIFQYYEKEERGRGNFPDRFSARQFPNYSSELNVNALLLGDSALYLCASSLGGEETQYFGPGTRLLVL.

This chain links TRBV5-1 with TRBJ1-2; D gene ambiguous. Deletions cut 1 base from V and 8 bases from J, with 18 bases between. The germline V gene has CDR1 SGHRS and CDR2 YFSETQ. The CDR3 spans 15 residues. The DNA of the CDR3 is TGCGCCAGCAGCTTGTCGGCAGGAGGTAACGGCGGCTACACCTTC. Translated: CASSLSAGGNGGYTF. Combining the CDR3 with reference TRBV5-1 and TRBJ1-2 gives the whole variable domain KAGVTQTPRYLIKTRGQQVTLSCSPISGHRSVSWYQQTPGQGLQFLFEYFSETQRNKGNFPGRFSGRQFSNSRSEMNVSTLELGDSALYLCASSLSAGGNGGYTFGSGTRLTVV.

The chain uses TRBV9 and TRBJ2-1, with TRBD1 as a possible D gene (6 bases). The V end was cut by 0 bases, the J end by 6 bases, with 13 bases between. Looked up from germline, CDR1 is SGDLS and CDR2 is YYNGEE. The CDR3 is made up of 15 amino acids. The DNA of the CDR3 is TGTGCCAGCAGCGTAGTAGGGACAAGTAGCAATGAGCAGTTCTTC. Amino acids: CASSVVGTSSNEQFF.

The J gene is TRBJ2-5, the V gene TRBV4-1; a possible D gene is TRBD2 (6 bases). V lost 6 bases and J lost 1, with 9 bases in between. This CDR3 has 13 residues. Looked up from germline, CDR1 is MGHRA and CDR2 is YSYEKL. CDR3 in amino acids: CASRGGAQETQYF. In DNA, the CDR3 is TGCGCCAGCAGAGGCGGGGCCCAAGAGACCCAGTACTTC.

The chain couples TRBV6-5 to TRBJ1-2, with D possibly being TRBD1 (5 bases). Germline V gene sequence: CDR1 MNHEY, CDR2 SVGAGI. The CDR3 spans 15 residues. The V end lost 0 bases, the J end lost 0 bases, and 8 bases lay between the germline ends. The DNA of the CDR3 is TGTGCCAGCAGTTACTCGGGAGGGGCTAACTATGGCTACACCTTC. Amino acid sequence: CASSYSGGANYGYTF.

The chain recombines TRBV9 with TRBJ2-3, with a weak D call TRBD2 (7 bases). Trimming removed 6 bases from V and 3 bases from J, with 11 bases in between. The CDR3 length is 13 residues. CDR1 and CDR2 from the germline V gene are SGDLS and YYNGEE. The CDR3 sequence is CASTRGATDTQYF. The CDR3 DNA follows: TGTGCCAGCACACGGGGGGCGACAGATACGCAGTATTTT.

V is TRBV9 and J is TRBJ1-1, with D perhaps TRBD1 (5 bases). Germline lookup yields CDR1 SGDLS and CDR2 YYNGEE. V shed 1 base and J shed 1 base, with 17 bases lying between them. The CDR3 contains 17 residues. The CDR3 region has the DNA TGTGCCAGCAGCGTAATTGCCCCCGTAGGGGCGAACACTGAAGCTTTCTTT. Residues: CASSVIAPVGANTEAFF. Drawing the rest from reference TRBV9 and TRBJ1-1, the complete variable domain is DSGVTQTPKHLITATGQRVTLRCSPRSGDLSVYWYQQSLDQGLQFLIQYYNGEERAKGNILERFSAQQFPDLHSELNLSSLELGDSALYFCASSVIAPVGANTEAFFGQGTRLTVV.

The chain uses TRBV6-1 and TRBJ1-1, with 7 bases identical to TRBD1. The trim removed 5 bases at V and 7 bases at J, leaving 10 bases unmatched. CDR3 length equals 14 residues. Germline V gene sequence: CDR1 MNHNS, CDR2 SASEGT. CDR3 protein: CASSSLVGGSEAFF. CDR3 nucleotide sequence: TGTGCCAGCAGTAGCCTAGTAGGGGGCAGTGAAGCTTTCTTT.